The rows below give T cell receptor beta chains drawn from one sample of a study of blood T cell repertoires in COVID-19. Produced via immunoSEQ multiplex PCR; TCRdb's table is partial and in-frame only. This sample has 130,000 to 150,000 clones, with under 90% found just once. Sequenced input: peripheral blood. The receptor source for this set is a man between 65 and 79 years old who had recovered from COVID-19. Both conserved end residues are part of each CDR3. A D gene is named only where the DNA matches it firmly. Some rows have no size entry. The others give once, few or many, or a class for an expanded clone.

clone_size | cdr3_length | j_call | v_call | d_call | cdr3_nt | cdr3_aa
. | 16 | TRBJ2-3 | TRBV7-2 | TRBD2 | TGTGCCAGCAGACCAATAGCGGGAGGGCCGACAGATACGCAGTATTTT | CASRPIAGGPTDTQYF
. | 15 | TRBJ2-7 | TRBV14 | TRBD2 | TGTGCCAGCAGCCCGACACTAGCGGGGTTCTACGAGCAGTACTTC | CASSPTLAGFYEQYF
once | 14 | TRBJ2-3 | TRBV10-1 | . | TGCGCCAGCAGTGATCGGACAGCGGCAGATACGCAGTATTTT | CASSDRTAADTQYF
. | 15 | TRBJ2-7 | TRBV5-8 | . | TGTGCCAGCAGCTTGAGTCGCGGAGACTCCTACGAGCAGTACTTC | CASSLSRGDSYEQYF
. | 14 | TRBJ2-2 | TRBV7-6 | TRBD1 | TGTGCCAGCAGCTTGGGACAGGGGGCAGGGGAGCTGTTTTTT | CASSLGQGAGELFF
. | 14 | TRBJ2-7 | TRBV30 | TRBD2 | TGTGCCTGGGAGTGGGGTAGCGGGATGTACGAGCAGTACTTC | CAWEWGSGMYEQYF
. | 16 | TRBJ2-7 | TRBV11-2 | TRBD2 | TGTGCCAGCAGCTTAAGGGGACTAGCGGGAGTTTACGAGCAGTACTTC | CASSLRGLAGVYEQYF
. | 15 | TRBJ1-5 | TRBV2 | TRBD1 | TGTGCCAGCACCCCAAGAACAGGGGTGATGCAGCCCCAGCATTTT | CASTPRTGVMQPQHF
. | 16 | TRBJ1-6 | TRBV5-1 | . | TGCGCCAGCAGCTTGATTGGGGAGAGTCAGGCGGCACCCCTCCACTTT | CASSLIGESQAAPLHF
. | 16 | TRBJ2-7 | TRBV6-2/TRBV6-3 | . | TGTGCCAGCAGTTACCGTGAGGGGGGAGGGAACTACGAGCAGTACTTC | CASSYREGGGNYEQYF
few | 16 | TRBJ2-1 | TRBV12-5 | TRBD2 | TGTGCTAGTGGCCGCTTAGCGGGGAGCTCCTACAATGAGCAGTTCTTC | CASGRLAGSSYNEQFF
. | 16 | TRBJ2-7 | TRBV5-1 | TRBD1 | TGCGCCAGCAGCTTGGGTTCGACAGGGTCTTCCTACGAGCAGTACTTC | CASSLGSTGSSYEQYF
. | 14 | TRBJ2-2 | TRBV11-2 | . | TGTGCCAGCAGCTTAACTAGGAACACCGGGGAGCTGTTTTTT | CASSLTRNTGELFF
. | 16 | TRBJ2-7 | TRBV6-1 | TRBD1 | TGTGCCAGCAGTGAAGATTTGGGGACAGGCTCCTACGAGCAGTACTTC | CASSEDLGTGSYEQYF
. | 14 | TRBJ2-7 | TRBV7-9 | . | TGTGCCAGCAGCTCGAGTTCGGTTACTGACGAGCAGTACTTC | CASSSSSVTDEQYF
. | 15 | TRBJ2-7 | TRBV6-1 | TRBD1 | TGTGCCAGCAGTGAAGCGGGTGGGACAGGTTACGAGCAGTACTTC | CASSEAGGTGYEQYF
. | 13 | TRBJ2-7 | TRBV19 | . | TGTGCCAGTAGTATAGGCGGGTACTACGAGCAGTACTTC | CASSIGGYYEQYF
. | 14 | TRBJ1-6 | TRBV6-6 | . | TGTGCCAGCAGGCCGACAGCACTAAATTCACCCCTCCACTTT | CASRPTALNSPLHF
. | 12 | TRBJ1-1 | TRBV2 | . | TGTGCCAGCAGTGAAAGAGTGAGTAGAGCTTTCTTT | CASSERVSRAFF
. | 17 | TRBJ1-1 | TRBV19 | TRBD1 | TGTGCCAGTAGTATTGCCCCCTGGACAGGGATGTACACTGAAGCTTTCTTT | CASSIAPWTGMYTEAFF
few | 15 | TRBJ1-5 | TRBV4-1 | . | TGCGCCAGCAGTGAAAGGTCCACTACTAATCAGCCCCAGCATTTT | CASSERSTTNQPQHF
. | 15 | TRBJ2-7 | TRBV7-6 | TRBD1 | TGTGCCAGCAGCTCCTGGACAGGGAAATTCAACGAGCAGTACTTC | CASSSWTGKFNEQYF
. | 14 | TRBJ1-4 | TRBV27 | TRBD1 | TGTGCCAGCAGTTTGACAGGGTCTAATGAAAAACTGTTTTTT | CASSLTGSNEKLFF
. | 15 | TRBJ2-3 | TRBV29-1 | TRBD2 | TGCAGCGTTGAGGGACTAGCGGGAGTGGGGGATACGCAGTATTTT | CSVEGLAGVGDTQYF
. | 13 | TRBJ1-2 | TRBV7-8 | TRBD1 | TGTGCCAGCAGCCTAGGGACAGGGGACGGCTACACCTTC | CASSLGTGDGYTF
. | 14 | TRBJ2-7 | TRBV30 | . | TGTGCCTGGAGTGGGCTAGCGAACACCTACGAGCAGTACTTC | CAWSGLANTYEQYF
. | 15 | TRBJ2-7 | TRBV11-2 | TRBD1 | TGTGCCAGCAGCTTCGGGACAGGGGACACCTACGAGCAGTACTTC | CASSFGTGDTYEQYF
. | 12 | TRBJ2-2 | TRBV6-5 | . | TGTGCCAGCAGTAGACTCACCGGGGAGCTGTTTTTT | CASSRLTGELFF
. | 15 | TRBJ2-3 | TRBV9 | . | TGTGCCAGCGGTGGGCAGGTGCCCACCACAGATACGCAGTATTTT | CASGGQVPTTDTQYF
. | 16 | TRBJ2-7 | TRBV7-2 | TRBD1 | TGTGCCAGCAGCTTATACGTTGGGACAGACCCCTACGAGCAGTACTTC | CASSLYVGTDPYEQYF
few | 11 | TRBJ1-1 | TRBV6-5 | TRBD1 | TGTGCCAGCAGTTCGGACAGGAAAGCTTTCTTT | CASSSDRKAFF
. | 11 | TRBJ2-1 | TRBV19 | . | TGTGCCACGGCAGGGGTGGATGAGCAGTTCTTC | CATAGVDEQFF
. | 13 | TRBJ2-7 | TRBV27 | TRBD1 | TGTGCCAGCAGTACCCCGACAGGGATTGAGTGGTACTTC | CASSTPTGIEWYF
. | 12 | TRBJ2-7 | TRBV7-8 | . | TGTGCCAGCAGCGCTGTAGCCTACGAGCAGTACTTC | CASSAVAYEQYF
. | 16 | TRBJ2-1 | TRBV7-8 | TRBD2 | TGTGCCAGCAGCTTAGGACGGGCTAGCGGGAGTGGCGAGCAGTTCTTC | CASSLGRASGSGEQFF
. | 17 | TRBJ2-1 | TRBV11-2 | TRBD2 | TGTGCCAGCAGCCCAGAATTGACTAGCGGGAGGGAATATGAGCAGTTCTTC | CASSPELTSGREYEQFF
. | 14 | TRBJ2-7 | TRBV30 | TRBD2 | TGTGCCTGGGAAGAAACTAGCGGGAGAAGCGAGCAGTACTTC | CAWEETSGRSEQYF
once | 15 | TRBJ2-1 | TRBV21-1 | . | TGTGCCAGTAAACTAACATCGCCCGCCTACAATGAGCAGTTCTTC | CASKLTSPAYNEQFF
few | 15 | TRBJ1-1 | TRBV7-2 | . | TGTGCCAGCAGCCCCCAAGGGGGGGGCAACACTGAAGCTTTCTTT | CASSPQGGGNTEAFF
. | 17 | TRBJ2-4 | TRBV14 | . | TGTGCCAGCAGCCAACTTCCAGGGATAGTAGCCAAAAACATTCAGTACTTC | CASSQLPGIVAKNIQYF
few | 16 | TRBJ1-2 | TRBV3-1/TRBV3-2 | . | TGTGCCAGCAGCCCCTCCCGGACAGCTACAAACTATGGCTACACCTTC | CASSPSRTATNYGYTF
. | 13 | TRBJ2-7 | TRBV19 | . | TGTGCCAGTAGCCTGGACAGAACCTACGAGCAGTATTTC | CASSLDRTYEQYF
. | 14 | TRBJ2-3 | TRBV6-5 | TRBD1 | TGTGCCAGCAGTCCTCCGGGACAGCCAGATACGCAGTATTTT | CASSPPGQPDTQYF
. | 16 | TRBJ1-1 | TRBV5-4 | TRBD1 | TGTGCCAGCAGCTGGCCGGGACAGTCCATGAACACTGAAGCTTTCTTT | CASSWPGQSMNTEAFF
. | 16 | TRBJ2-6 | TRBV4-3 | . | TGCGCCAGCAGCCAAGATCTCGGGAATCGAGCCAACGTCCTGACTTTC | CASSQDLGNRANVLTF
. | 14 | TRBJ2-1 | TRBV3-1/TRBV3-2 | TRBD2 | TGTGCCAGCAGCCAAGGTCTAGCGGGAAGTGAGCAGTTCTTC | CASSQGLAGSEQFF
. | 16 | TRBJ2-7 | TRBV3-1/TRBV3-2 | . | TGTGCCAGCAGCAACACCCGTAGCGGCAAGATCTACGAGCAGTACTTC | CASSNTRSGKIYEQYF
. | 13 | TRBJ2-2 | TRBV19 | . | TGTGCCAGTAGTACACGGGACACCGGGGAGCTGTTTTTT | CASSTRDTGELFF
. | 14 | TRBJ2-1 | TRBV10-2 | TRBD1 | TGCGCCAGCAGCGTTACCAGACAGGGGAGTGAGCAGTTCTTC | CASSVTRQGSEQFF
. | 13 | TRBJ1-1 | TRBV24-1 | . | TGTGCCACCAGTGATAACTCAGGTATCGAAGCTTTCTTT | CATSDNSGIEAFF
. | 17 | TRBJ2-1 | TRBV5-1 | TRBD2 | TGCGCCAGCAGCTTCCGGACTAGCGGGAGTTCCTACAATGAGCAGTTCTTC | CASSFRTSGSSYNEQFF